Below are 13 T cell receptor beta chains sequenced from a single sample in a study of blood T cell repertoires in COVID-19. Some clones are missing from TCRdb's copy, which holds only in-frame ones; the method was immunoSEQ multiplex PCR. The data hold more than 95,000 clones, with roughly nine tenths observed a single time. The sample comprised peripheral blood. These receptors all come from a human donor in a cohort sampled during active COVID-19.

The rearrangement links TRBV5-1 to TRBJ2-2, with no clear D. The CDR3 has 14 residues. The V and J ends lost 2 bases and 6 bases respectively, with 11 bases between them. Germline V lookup: CDR1 SGHRS, CDR2 YFSETQ. CDR3 coding DNA: TGCGCCAGCAGCTTTCCTCCGGCGGCCGGGGAGCTGTTTTTT. The encoded protein is CASSFPPAAGELFF.

The chain is built from TRBV28 and TRBJ1-1, with a tentative D call TRBD1 (6 bases). The CDR3 loop spans 16 amino acids. Germline V gives CDR1 MDHEN, CDR2 SYDVKM. The V end lost 5 bases, the J end lost 3 bases, and 19 bases lay between the germline ends. The chain's CDR3 is CASSAQGRVSDTEAFF. The CDR3 bases are TGTGCCAGCAGTGCTCAGGGGCGAGTTTCGGACACTGAAGCTTTCTTT.

The chain carries TRBV11-2 and TRBJ2-5; 9 bases are a match to TRBD2. V lost 1 base, J lost 5 bases, and 8 bases stayed unmatched. The CDR3 has 16 residues. CDR1 SGHAT and CDR2 FQNNGV come from the germline V gene. CDR3 DNA: TGTGCCAGCAGCTTAGGGCAGCGGGGGGCTCTTGAGACCCAGTACTTC. This gives the protein CASSLGQRGALETQYF.

The gene calls are TRBV7-9 and TRBJ1-4, with D unclear. There are 13 residues in the CDR3. The germline V and J ends were trimmed by 4 bases and 10 bases, with 13 bases remaining between them. Germline lookup yields CDR1 SEHNR and CDR2 FQNEAQ (reference sequence). CDR3 residues: CASSSRLGGKLFF. CDR3 bases: TGTGCCAGCAGCTCCCGTCTCGGCGGAAAACTGTTTTTT.

The chain uses TRBV7-2 and TRBJ2-5; D is uncertain. There are 15 residues in the CDR3. Trimming shortened V by 1 base and J by 5 bases, and 14 bases separated the two germline ends. Germline values: CDR1 SGHTA, CDR2 FQGNSA. DNA of the CDR3: TGTGCCAGCAGCTTAGGTAGAGCGCGCGTGGAGACCCAGTACTTC. Its translation is CASSLGRARVETQYF.

The chain links TRBV5-1 to TRBJ2-7, with a possible D match to TRBD1 (5 bases). The CDR3 totals 13 residues. Germline values: CDR1 SGHRS, CDR2 YFSETQ. V lost 5 bases to trimming and J lost 1 base, with 10 bases between them. The CDR3 sequence is CASRMAGSYEQYF. CDR3 in DNA: TGCGCCAGCAGAATGGCAGGGTCCTACGAGCAGTACTTC.

J is TRBJ1-5 and V is TRBV7-2, with D possibly matching TRBD1 (6 bases). Trimming removed 5 bases at V and 7 bases at J, with 18 bases between. Germline V gene data show CDR1 as SGHTA and CDR2 as FQGNSA. The CDR3 has 15 residues. The CDR3 sequence is CASSPGQIWGQPQHF. DNA of the CDR3: TGTGCCAGCAGCCCTGGACAGATTTGGGGGCAGCCCCAGCATTTT.

This chain connects TRBV19 to TRBJ2-2, with 7 bases identical to TRBD1. Germline values: CDR1 LNHDA, CDR2 SQIVND (reference sequence). J lost 6 bases, V lost 2 bases, and 12 bases had no gene match. The CDR3 spans 17 residues. The CDR3 is CASSIRRPDRRPGELFF. CDR3 sequence (DNA): TGTGCCAGTAGTATAAGACGGCCGGACAGGAGACCCGGGGAGCTGTTTTTT.

The rearrangement joins TRBV15 to TRBJ1-6, with D unresolved. Deletions cut 0 bases from V and 7 bases from J, with 10 bases between. Germline V gives CDR1 LNHNV, CDR2 YYDKDF (reference sequence). CDR3 size: 15 residues. CDR3 sequence: CATSRDGAENSPLHF. CDR3 in DNA: TGTGCCACCAGCAGAGATGGCGCGGAAAATTCACCCCTCCACTTT.

CDR3 in DNA: TGTGCCAGCAGCTCCTCAGGGGGCCAAAATGAAAAACTGTTTTTT. Residues: CASSSSGGQNEKLFF. The chain has TRBV5-6 and TRBJ1-4; 8 bases line up with TRBD1. Germline V lookup: CDR1 SGHDT, CDR2 YYEEEE. Unmatched junction bases numbered 6, after V lost 3 bases and J lost 5 bases. This CDR3 has 15 amino acids.

The chain employs TRBV7-9 and TRBJ2-4; 7 nucleotides agree with TRBD2. This CDR3 region has 13 residues. Trimming took 3 bases from V and 10 from J; bases not matched to a gene: 6. Germline V gives CDR1 SEHNR, CDR2 FQNEAQ (reference sequence). Here the CDR3 DNA reads TGTGCCAGCAGCTTGAGTTTAGCGGGTATTCAGTACTTC. Its protein is CASSLSLAGIQYF. The entire variable domain, with the rest obtained from reference TRBV7-9 and TRBJ2-4, is as follows: DTGVSQNPRHKITKRGQNVTFRCDPISEHNRLYWYRQTLGQGPEFLTYFQNEAQLEKSRLLSDRFSAERPKGSFSTLEIQRTEQGDSAMYLCASSLSLAGIQYFGAGTRLSVL.

The rearrangement links TRBV5-4 to TRBJ2-7; 10 nucleotides match TRBD2. The CDR3 contains 15 residues. J was trimmed by 0 bases and V by 3 bases; bases with no gene match: 3. Germline CDR1 is SGHNT and CDR2 is YYREEE (reference sequence). CDR3 region: CASSSRTSGSYEQYF. The CDR3 DNA reads TGTGCCAGCAGCTCTAGGACTAGCGGCTCCTACGAGCAGTACTTC. Full variable domain (remainder filled in from reference TRBV5-4 and TRBJ2-7): ETGVTQSPTHLIKTRGQQVTLRCSSQSGHNTVSWYQQALGQGPQFIFQYYREEENGRGNFPPRFSGLQFPNYSSELNVNALELDDSALYLCASSSRTSGSYEQYFGPGTRLTVT.

V gene TRBV7-9 combines with J gene TRBJ2-7; D may be TRBD2 (6 bases). Germline CDR1 is SEHNR and CDR2 is FQNEAQ (reference sequence). The CDR3 length is 16 residues. V was clipped by 1 base and J by 1 base, with 14 bases between them. The CDR3 loop is CASSLVGGFRSYEQYF. The CDR3, as DNA: TGTGCCAGCAGCTTAGTCGGAGGGTTTAGGTCCTACGAGCAGTACTTC.